Below, 4 T cell receptor beta chains from the same sample are listed, as sequenced in a study of blood T cell repertoires in COVID-19. The assay was immunoSEQ multiplex PCR, and TCRdb's table has in-frame clones only and misses some. The sample shows approximately 300,000 clones, about four fifths of them seen only once. The specimen sequenced was peripheral blood. These receptors were collected from a woman in her forties or fifties with acute or convalescent COVID-19.

A single count supports this clone. This chain links TRBV11-2 with TRBJ2-1, with TRBD2 matching 8 bases. Germline CDR1 SGHAT, CDR2 FQNNGV. Unmatched junction bases numbered 16, after V lost 5 bases and J lost 4 bases. CDR3 size: 18 residues. The CDR3 is CASSPSSGAGADYNEQFF. CDR3 nucleotide sequence: TGTGCCAGCAGCCCAAGTAGCGGGGCTGGCGCCGATTACAATGAGCAGTTCTTC.

This sequence joins TRBV6-5 and TRBJ1-3, with D possibly TRBD1 on 6 matching bases. CDR3 length: 13 amino acids. Germline loops: CDR1 MNHEY, CDR2 SVGAGI. Trimming pared 8 bases from V and 1 base from J, leaving 9 bases between. CDR3 nucleotide sequence: TGTGCCAGCCAGGGGCGGTCTGGAAACACCATATATTTT. Protein sequence: CASQGRSGNTIYF.

This clone was counted only a few times. J is TRBJ2-2 and V is TRBV5-1; possibly TRBD1 for D (5 bases). The ends were cut back, 2 bases at V and 0 bases at J, with 20 bases in the middle. Germline V gene sequence: CDR1 SGHRS, CDR2 YFSETQ. There are 19 residues in the CDR3. The CDR3, as DNA: TGCGCCAGCAGCTTTAGCCTAGGCAGGGTCAACCCGAACACCGGGGAGCTGTTTTTT. Translation: CASSFSLGRVNPNTGELFF.

Comment on this clone: Other DNA sequences of this sample code for an identical CDR3. The rearrangement uses TRBV3-1 (or the pseudogene TRBV3-2) and TRBJ2-3, with unresolved D. Germline loops: CDR1 LGHDT, CDR2 YNNKEL (reference sequence). This CDR3 is built from 13 residues. Trimming removed 1 base at V and 6 bases at J, with 8 bases between. For the CDR3, the DNA is TGTGCCAGCAGCCAAGTCCCCGGGGATACGCAGTATTTT. It translates to CASSQVPGDTQYF.